This TCR beta chain was identified during a study of CD8+ T cells in alopecia areata. Study summary: Tofacitinib administration to treated patients was oral, at 5 to 10 mg twice daily. Patients in the study were on tofacitinib for 6 to 18 months, then off it for 6 months.

The sequencing template was cDNA reverse transcribed from extracted RNA. The repertoire was sequenced with immunoSEQ multiplex PCR; TCRdb's copy has only in-frame clones and lacks some. The data contain around 65,000 clones, about half of them singletons. A word on this clone: Its antigen remains unidentified.

Sampling of alopecia areata patients yielded lesional scalp punch biopsies as well as peripheral blood. Regarding the study as a whole: Resident alphabeta T-cell populations of normal skin are likewise subject to sequencing in scalp samples.

V lost 4 bases, J lost 3 bases, and 19 bases lay in between. Per the germline V gene, CDR1 is SGDLS and CDR2 is YYNGEE. The CDR3 sequence is 16 residues long. This chain connects TRBV9 to TRBJ1-1; D is ambiguous. Sequencing used CD8+ T cells sorted from blood, obtained at week 0. This TCR came from a human donor with alopecia areata. CDR3 DNA sequence: TGTGCCAGCAGCCACGCCTCCGTGCCCTGGGACACTGAAGCTTTCTTT. The encoded protein is CASSHASVPWDTEAFF.